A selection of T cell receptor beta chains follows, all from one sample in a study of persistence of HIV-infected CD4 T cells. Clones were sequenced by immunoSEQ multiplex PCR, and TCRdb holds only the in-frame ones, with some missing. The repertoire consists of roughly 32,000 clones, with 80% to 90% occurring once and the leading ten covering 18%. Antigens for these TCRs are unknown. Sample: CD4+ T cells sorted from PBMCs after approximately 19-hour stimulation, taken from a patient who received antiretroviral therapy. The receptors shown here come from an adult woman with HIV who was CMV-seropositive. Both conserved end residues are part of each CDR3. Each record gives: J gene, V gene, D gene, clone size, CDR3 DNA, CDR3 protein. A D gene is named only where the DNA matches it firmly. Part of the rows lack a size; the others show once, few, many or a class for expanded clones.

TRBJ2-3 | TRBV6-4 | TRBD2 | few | TGTGCCAGCAGTGAATTTACTAGCGGGGGGCAGGATACGCAGTATTTT | CASSEFTSGGQDTQYF
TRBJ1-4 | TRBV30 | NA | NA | TGTGCCTGGAGTTGGAGGGCAGTGGATGAAAAACTGTTTTTT | CAWSWRAVDEKLFF
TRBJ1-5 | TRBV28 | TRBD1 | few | TGTGCCAGCAGTTTTTGGGTGTCGACAGGGGGTAATCAGCCCCAGCATTTT | CASSFWVSTGGNQPQHF
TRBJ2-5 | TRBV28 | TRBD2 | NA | TGTGCCAGCAGCTCGACTAGCGGGAGACGGGAAGAGACCCAGTACTTC | CASSSTSGRREETQYF
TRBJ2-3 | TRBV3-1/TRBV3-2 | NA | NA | TGTGCCAGCAGCCAACAGGCGGGTACGCAGTATTTT | CASSQQAGTQYF
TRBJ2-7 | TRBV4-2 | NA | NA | TGTGCCAGCAGCCAAGATGGGTGGCGGGGAAACTCCTACGAGCAGTACTTC | CASSQDGWRGNSYEQYF
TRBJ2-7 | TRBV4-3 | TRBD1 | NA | TGCGCCAGCAGCCAAGAGACAGGGGTTCCTTACGAGCAGTACTTC | CASSQETGVPYEQYF
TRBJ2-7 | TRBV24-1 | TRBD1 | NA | TGTGCCACCAGTGGGCAGGGGGCGCCGGGGGAGCAGTACTTC | CATSGQGAPGEQYF
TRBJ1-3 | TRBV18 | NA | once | TGTACCAGCTCCACCGGCAGGGCTGGAAACACCATATATTTT | CTSSTGRAGNTIYF
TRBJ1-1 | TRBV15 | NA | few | TGTGCCACCAGCAGAGATTATAACGTGAACACTGAAGCTTTCTTT | CATSRDYNVNTEAFF
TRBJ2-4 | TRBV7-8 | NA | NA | TGTGCCAGCAGCCGACAGGGGGGGGCTAGCGGGAGTAAATACGGAGCCAAAAACATTCAGTACTTC | CASSRQGGASGSKYGAKNIQYF
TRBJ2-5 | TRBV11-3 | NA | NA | TGTGCCAGCAGCTTAGGCGGGACCCAAGAGACCCAGTACTTC | CASSLGGTQETQYF
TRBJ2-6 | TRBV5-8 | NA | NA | TGTGCCAGCAGCTTGCGGGGCCGTGGGGCCAACGTCCTGACTTTC | CASSLRGRGANVLTF
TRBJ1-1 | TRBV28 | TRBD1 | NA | TGTGCCAGCAGTCCCAGGGGGCATGAAGGAGCTTTCTTT | CASSPRGHEGAFF
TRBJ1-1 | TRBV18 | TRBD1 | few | TGTGCCAGCTCACCACTCGCCCACCCGGGACAGGGGGCTACTGAAGCTTTCTTT | CASSPLAHPGQGATEAFF
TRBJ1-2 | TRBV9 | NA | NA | TGTGCCAGCAGCCCCGGGAGGGGCCTCAACTATGGCTACACCTTC | CASSPGRGLNYGYTF
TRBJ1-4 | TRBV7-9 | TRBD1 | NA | TGTGCCAGCAGCCGAAGAGGGACAGGTACTGAAAAACTGTTTTTT | CASSRRGTGTEKLFF
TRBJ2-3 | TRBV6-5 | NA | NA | TGTGCCAGCACTCCCCGGGAGAGGGACGCAGATACGCAGTATTTT | CASTPRERDADTQYF
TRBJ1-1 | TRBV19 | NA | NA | TGTGCCAGTAGTATAAGCGGGAGCACTGAAGCTTTCTTT | CASSISGSTEAFF
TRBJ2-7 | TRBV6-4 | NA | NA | TGTGCCAGCATGGGGGAAGGGGAACAGTCCTACGAGCAGTACTTC | CASMGEGEQSYEQYF
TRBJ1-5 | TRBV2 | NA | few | TGTGCCAGCAATCAAAAACAGGGCCTTTGGCAGCCCCAGCATTTT | CASNQKQGLWQPQHF